This TCR beta chain was sequenced in a study of blood T cell repertoires in COVID-19. Study overall: COVID-19 samples, acute and convalescent, were from the United States, Italy and Spain. From T cells, B-cell-depleted T cells, or PBMCs came the material, which was cDNA or gDNA.

As processed by the authors: Nucleated cell counts were estimated from reference gene primer amplification. Method: immunoSEQ multiplex PCR; TCRdb's copy keeps in-frame clones and lacks some. V and J calls plus clone size are reproduced from that table; the DNA served to infer D and trimming. The table lists 150,000 to 200,000 clones, approximately 87% of them singletons. The CDR3 has 14 amino acids. V dropped 4 bases and J dropped 5; count of bases not matched to a gene: 4. Per germline, CDR1 SGDLS and CDR2 YYNGEE. The sequence derives from a woman in her late teens or twenties who had recovered from COVID-19. J is TRBJ1-4 and V is TRBV9; TRBD1 matches 8 bases. What was sequenced was peripheral blood. CDR3 loop: CASSPRTGNEKLFF. CDR3 DNA sequence: TGTGCCAGCAGCCCCAGGACAGGGAATGAAAAACTGTTTTTT.